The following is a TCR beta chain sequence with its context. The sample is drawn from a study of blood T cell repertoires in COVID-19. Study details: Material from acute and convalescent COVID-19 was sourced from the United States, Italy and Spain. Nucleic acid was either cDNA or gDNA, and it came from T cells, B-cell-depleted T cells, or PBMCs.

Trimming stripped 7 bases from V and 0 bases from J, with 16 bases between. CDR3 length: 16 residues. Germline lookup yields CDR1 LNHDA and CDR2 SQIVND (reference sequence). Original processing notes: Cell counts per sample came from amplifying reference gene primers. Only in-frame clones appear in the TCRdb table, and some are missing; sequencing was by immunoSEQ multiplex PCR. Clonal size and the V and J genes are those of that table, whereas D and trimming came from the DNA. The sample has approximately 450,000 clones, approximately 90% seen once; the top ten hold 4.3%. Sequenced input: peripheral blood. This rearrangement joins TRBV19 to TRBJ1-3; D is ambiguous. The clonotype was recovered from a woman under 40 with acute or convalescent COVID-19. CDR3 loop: CASTPGRRASGNTIYF. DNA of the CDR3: TGTGCCAGTACCCCCGGGCGGAGGGCCTCTGGAAACACCATATATTTT.